This T cell receptor beta chain was obtained from a study of T-cell memory formation after mild COVID-19. This clonotype was seen only a few times. This CDR3 has 13 residues. V lost 5 bases to trimming and J lost 5 bases, with 13 bases between them. The germline gives CDR1 MGHRA, CDR2 YSYEKL. TCRdb passed the 5' RACE reads through MiXCR, listing each CDR3 protein once. The sample has around 450,000 distinct CDR3 sequences, about 24% seen once. Material: PBMCs or a T cell subset sorted from them (not recorded which). This sequence originates from an adult woman who had mild COVID-19 (a few samples of this study predate the infection). Cell type and time point are not known. The rearrangement links TRBV4-1 to TRBJ2-7; D is undetermined. The CDR3 DNA is TGCGCCAGCAGCATCAGTTATGGGAACGAGCAGTACTTC. This encodes CASSISYGNEQYF.